Listed here are 2 T cell receptor beta chains from one sample, sequenced in a study of blood T cell repertoires in COVID-19. Only in-frame clones appear in the TCRdb table, and some are missing; sequencing was by immunoSEQ multiplex PCR. This table holds roughly 200,000 clones, more than 70% found once. The sample was peripheral blood. Receptor source: a man aged 45-60 years with COVID-19, enrolled during active disease.

The genes are TRBV3-1 (or the pseudogene TRBV3-2) and TRBJ1-2; 9 bases map to TRBD1. Losses at the gene ends were 1 base for V and 5 bases for J; bases not matched to a gene: 17. Germline-derived CDR1 and CDR2 are LGHDT and YNNKEL (reference sequence). CDR3 length: 19 residues. Here the CDR3 DNA reads TGTGCCAGCAGCCAAGTCAACCCCTTAGGAGGACAGGGGTCTTATGGCTACACCTTC. Encoded protein: CASSQVNPLGGQGSYGYTF.

This clone was seen a handful of times. The DNA of the CDR3 is TGCGCCAGCAGCCAACGTATCGGGGCGGGAGCTAACTATGGCTACACCTTC. Translating it yields CASSQRIGAGANYGYTF. The chain is built from TRBV4-1 and TRBJ1-2; D possibly corresponds to TRBD1 (5 bases). CDR3 length: 17 amino acids. The germline V gene encodes CDR1 MGHRA and CDR2 YSYEKL. The V and J ends lost 2 bases and 0 bases respectively, with 16 bases between them.